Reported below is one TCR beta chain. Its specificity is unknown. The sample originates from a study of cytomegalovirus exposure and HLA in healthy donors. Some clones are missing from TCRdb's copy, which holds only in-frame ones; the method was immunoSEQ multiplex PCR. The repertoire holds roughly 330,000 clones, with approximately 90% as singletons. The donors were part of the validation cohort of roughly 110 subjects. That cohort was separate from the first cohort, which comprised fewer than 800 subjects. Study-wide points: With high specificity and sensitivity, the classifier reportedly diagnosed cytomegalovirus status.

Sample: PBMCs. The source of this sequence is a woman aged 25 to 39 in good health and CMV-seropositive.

The CDR3 here is CASSSSWGPETQYF. The CDR3, as DNA: TGTGCCAGCAGCTCATCTTGGGGGCCGGAGACCCAGTACTTC. The chain links TRBV11-2 to TRBJ2-5, with D tentatively TRBD1 (6 bases). Germline V gives CDR1 SGHAT, CDR2 FQNNGV. This CDR3 has 14 residues. The V and J ends lost 4 bases and 5 bases respectively, with 14 bases between them.